These 16 T cell receptor beta chains were sequenced from one sample in a study of control samples from healthy donors and cancer patients (TCRdb year 2020). Library preparation was by the immunoSEQ multiplex PCR assay. TCRdb retrieved this table from immuneACCESS and kept in-frame rearrangements only. Not all clones are present; in checked studies, unresolved V genes account for under half, and no reason is known for the remainder. The sample table records over 75,000 clones; roughly 78% of these occur just once. The top ten clonotypes cover roughly 2% of the sample. Sequenced input: blood. These receptors were collected from a man aged 60-69 years in good health.

This chain links TRBV10-2 with TRBJ2-2; 10 bases are a match to TRBD2. This CDR3 region has 16 residues. V trimming: 4 bases; J trimming: 6 bases; junction bases outside the gene matches: 8. Germline loops: CDR1 WSHSY, CDR2 SAAADI. The CDR3 nucleotides read TGCGCCAGCAGTGGAGCGGGAGGGATCGGGCCCGGGGAGCTGTTTTTT. Encoded protein: CASSGAGGIGPGELFF.

Worth noting for this clone: The same CDR3 arises from other DNA sequences in this sample as well. The chain joins TRBV30 to TRBJ1-5; D not certain. This CDR3 is 13 amino acids long. Trimming took 0 bases from V and 7 from J, leaving 10 bases between them. The germline V gene has CDR1 GTSNPN and CDR2 SVGIG (reference sequence). In DNA, the CDR3 is TGTGCCTGGAGTGTACGCGGTGGGCAGCCCCAGCATTTT. This sequence encodes CAWSVRGGQPQHF. Combining the CDR3 with reference TRBV30 and TRBJ1-5 gives the whole variable domain SQTIHQWPATLVQPVGSPLSLECTVEGTSNPNLYWYRQAAGRGLQLLFYSVGIGQISSEVPQNLSASRPQDRQFILSSKKLLLSDSGFYLCAWSVRGGQPQHFGDGTRLSIL.

This clone has just a few counts. This chain connects TRBV27 to TRBJ1-5; TRBD1 might be the D (5 bases). Germline lookup yields CDR1 MNHEY and CDR2 SMNVEV (reference sequence). This CDR3 spans 15 amino acids. V lost 6 bases and J 4 bases, leaving 16 bases between the germline ends. CDR3 sequence (DNA): TGTGCCAGCAGCGGGACTTGGCCCAGGAATCAGCCCCAGCATTTT. Amino acids: CASSGTWPRNQPQHF.

As concerns this clone: An end of the junction differs from the germline gene, which may be a read error. The V gene is TRBV6-1, the J gene TRBJ2-1; D remains unclear. The CDR3 is made up of 15 amino acids. Germline V lookup: CDR1 MNHNS, CDR2 SASEGT. The CDR3 sequence is CASSEVGWSYNEQFF. The CDR3 DNA reads TGTGCCAGCAGCGAAGTGGGTTGGTCCTACAATGAGCAGTTCTTC.

V and J are TRBV28 and TRBJ2-3; perhaps D is TRBD1 or TRBD2 (5 bases each). Per the germline V gene, CDR1 is MDHEN and CDR2 is SYDVKM. V lost 9 bases to trimming and J lost 5 bases, with 18 bases between them. This CDR3 comprises 14 residues. The CDR3 region is CASRPGPLQDTQYF. CDR3 DNA: TGTGCCAGTAGACCGGGACCCCTCCAAGATACGCAGTATTTT.

The chain employs TRBV30 and TRBJ2-7; TRBD1 matches at 7 bases. Per germline, CDR1 GTSNPN and CDR2 SVGIG (reference sequence). CDR3 length: 14 amino acids. The V gene end was trimmed by 4 bases and the J gene end by 3 bases; junction bases not matched to a gene: 9. The DNA of the CDR3 is TGTGCCTGGATGCAACCGGGACAGTTCTACGAGCAGTACTTC. Amino acid sequence: CAWMQPGQFYEQYF.

The chain joins TRBV18 to TRBJ2-2, with D perhaps being TRBD1 or TRBD2 (5 bases each). The CDR3 spans 15 residues. V was shortened by 3 bases and J by 1 base, with 9 bases between the two germline ends. CDR1 and CDR2 from the germline V gene are KGHSH and LQKENI. The CDR3 reads CASSPRDQNTGELFF. The CDR3 bases are TGTGCCAGCTCACCCCGGGACCAGAACACCGGGGAGCTGTTTTTT.

The CDR3 DNA sequence: TGCAGCGTGCAGGGACTATTGAGAAACACCATATATTTT. It encodes CSVQGLLRNTIYF. This rearrangement joins TRBV29-1 to TRBJ1-3; D is possibly TRBD1 (5 bases). This CDR3 comprises 13 residues. V was pared by 6 bases and J by 5 bases, with 14 bases between. CDR1 and CDR2 from the germline V gene are SQVTM and ANQGSEA.

V gene TRBV6-5 combines with J gene TRBJ2-2; D is unresolved. CDR1 is MNHEY and CDR2 is SVGAGI in the germline V gene. CDR3 length: 13 residues. With 1 base removed from V and 1 base from J, the gap between germline ends came to 1 base. The CDR3 protein is CASSYWNTGELFF. The CDR3, as DNA: TGTGCCAGCAGTTACTGGAACACCGGGGAGCTGTTTTTT.

The rearrangement joins TRBV30 to TRBJ1-1, with D perhaps matching TRBD1 (6 bases). The CDR3 covers 13 residues. V was cut by 1 base and J by 1 base, with 7 bases left in between. Germline V lookup: CDR1 GTSNPN, CDR2 SVGIG (reference sequence). CDR3 sequence (DNA): TGTGCCTGGAGTGCACAGGGGAACACTGAAGCTTTCTTT. Its protein is CAWSAQGNTEAFF.

The V call is TRBV19, the J call TRBJ2-1; D not certain. This CDR3 spans 13 amino acids. The germline V gene encodes CDR1 LNHDA and CDR2 SQIVND (reference sequence). V was cut by 2 bases and J by 5 bases, with 7 bases left in between. The CDR3 nucleotides read TGTGCCAGTAGTATACGACTTCACAATGAGCAGTTCTTC. As protein: CASSIRLHNEQFF.

This clone came up once. The V and J genes are TRBV7-9 and TRBJ2-7, with D perhaps TRBD1 or TRBD2 (6 bases each). Germline loops: CDR1 SEHNR, CDR2 FQNEAQ (reference sequence). Between the trimmed V and J ends, which lost 5 bases and 6 bases, there was a span of 17 bases. This CDR3 spans 14 amino acids. The CDR3 here is CASSATGIGGEQYF. The DNA for the CDR3 is TGTGCCAGCAGCGCAACAGGGATCGGGGGCGAGCAGTACTTC.

Written as DNA, the CDR3 is TGTGCCAGCAGTGAGGCCGTGGGGGGGGCTTTTTACGAGCAGTACTTC. As protein: CASSEAVGGAFYEQYF. This chain connects TRBV6-1 to TRBJ2-7, with D possibly being TRBD2 (7 bases). The CDR3 totals 16 residues. CDR1 is MNHNS, CDR2 SASEGT, per germline. V shed 3 bases and J shed 4 bases, with 19 bases lying between them.

The rearrangement joins TRBV12-5 to TRBJ1-6, with TRBD1 identical over 9 bases. The CDR3 spans 17 residues. J was trimmed by 7 bases and V by 1 base; bases with no gene match: 8. The germline CDR1 and CDR2 sequences are LGHNT and FRNRAP. In DNA, the CDR3 is TGTGCTAGTGGTTTGGATCTACAGGGGGCGCCCAATTCACCCCTCCACTTT. It yields the protein CASGLDLQGAPNSPLHF.

By frequency in the sample, this clone is medium-sized. The CDR3 DNA is TGTGCCACCAGCAGAGAACTGGCAGAGGCTGGAAACACCATATATTTT. It codes for CATSRELAEAGNTIYF. This chain joins TRBV15 and TRBJ1-3; no reliable D call. The germline V gene has CDR1 LNHNV and CDR2 YYDKDF (reference sequence). The CDR3 is 16 amino acids. Trimming shortened V by 0 bases and J by 2 bases, and 11 bases separated the two germline ends.

The CDR3 here is CASNDGTGELFF. The CDR3 nucleotides are TGCGCCAGCAACGACGGAACCGGGGAGCTGTTTTTT. The gene calls are TRBV5-1 and TRBJ2-2; D unclear. The CDR3 totals 12 residues. The V gene's germline CDR1 is SGHRS and CDR2 YFSETQ. Trimming cost V 6 bases and J 5 bases, with 8 bases left between them.